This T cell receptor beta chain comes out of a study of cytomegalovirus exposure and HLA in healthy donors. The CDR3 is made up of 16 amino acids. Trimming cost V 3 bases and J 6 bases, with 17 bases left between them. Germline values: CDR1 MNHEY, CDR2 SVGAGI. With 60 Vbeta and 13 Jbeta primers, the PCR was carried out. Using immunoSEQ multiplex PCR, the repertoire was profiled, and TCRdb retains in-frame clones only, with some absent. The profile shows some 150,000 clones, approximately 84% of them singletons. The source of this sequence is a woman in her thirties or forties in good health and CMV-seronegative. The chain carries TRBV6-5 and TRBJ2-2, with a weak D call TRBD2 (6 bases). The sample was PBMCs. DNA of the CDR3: TGTGCCAGCAGTTATTCCCTCGGGAGTAGGGCCGGGGAGCTGTTTTTT. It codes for CASSYSLGSRAGELFF.